The clone carrying this TCR beta chain was seen ten or more times. Its antigen is unidentified. This sample is part of a study of T-cell memory formation after mild COVID-19. Whole-study results and caveats: For contracting clones, CD4+ ones sat mainly in CM and EM, CD8+ in EMRA. Pre-infection memory carried some responding clones, suggesting that cross-reactive memory joined.

TCRdb reanalysed the 5' RACE reads using MiXCR and keeps one entry per CDR3 protein. The sample consists of about 6,100 distinct CDR3 sequences, roughly a fifth of them appearing once. Sequenced material: PBMCs or a T cell subset sorted from them (not recorded which). The receptor comes from an adult woman who had mild COVID-19 (a few samples of this study predate the infection). Cell type and time point are not known.

Here the CDR3 DNA reads TGTGCCAGCAGTTCCGTGATAATCCGGGGAGATACGCAGTATTTT. Protein: CASSSVIIRGDTQYF. The V call is TRBV12-3 or TRBV12-4, the J call TRBJ2-3; TRBD2 might be the D (5 bases). There are 15 residues in the CDR3. V was pared by 4 bases and J by 5 bases, with 16 bases between.